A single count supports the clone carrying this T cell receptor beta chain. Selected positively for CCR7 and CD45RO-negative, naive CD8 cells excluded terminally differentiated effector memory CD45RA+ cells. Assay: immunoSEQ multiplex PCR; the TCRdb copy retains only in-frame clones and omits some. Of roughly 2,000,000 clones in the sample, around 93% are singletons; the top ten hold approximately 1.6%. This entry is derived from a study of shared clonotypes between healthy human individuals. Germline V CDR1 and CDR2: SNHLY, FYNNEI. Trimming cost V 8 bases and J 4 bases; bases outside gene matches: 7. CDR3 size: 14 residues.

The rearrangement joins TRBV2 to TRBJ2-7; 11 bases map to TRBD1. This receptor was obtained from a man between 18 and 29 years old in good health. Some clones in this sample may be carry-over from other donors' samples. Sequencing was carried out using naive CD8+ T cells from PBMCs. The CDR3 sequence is CASGGQGAKYEQYF. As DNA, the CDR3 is TGTGCCAGCGGAGGACAGGGGGCTAAGTACGAGCAGTACTTC.